This TCR beta chain was identified during a study of OX40 agonist ivuxolimab in advanced cancers. The CDR3 contains 16 residues. Losses at the gene ends were 5 bases for V and 5 bases for J; bases not matched to a gene: 7. Germline CDR1 and CDR2: SEHNR and FQNEAQ (reference sequence). Comments on this clone: No antigen is known for it.

Regarding the study as a whole: Both CD4+ and CD8+ T cell populations in blood had undergone clonal expansion by week 6 at 0.1 to 3.0 mg/kg. Relative to CD4+, CD8+ T cells held more expanded clones on average.

TCRdb keeps only in-frame clones here, not all; method: immunoSEQ multiplex PCR. The sample includes roughly 66,000 clones, 65% to 90% of them seen just once. The TCR originated in an adult with an advanced solid tumor such as melanoma, head and neck, liver or kidney cancer. The sequenced sample was CD4+ or CD8+ T cells sorted from blood, obtained in a trial of the OX40 agonist ivuxolimab. This sequence joins TRBV7-9 and TRBJ2-1; 12 positions match TRBD2. The CDR3 sequence is CASSPGRLAGDNEQFF. For the CDR3, the DNA is TGTGCCAGCAGCCCCGGGAGACTAGCGGGAGACAATGAGCAGTTCTTC.